This TCR beta chain was profiled in a study of blood T cells in healthy people across ages. Study-wide points: Among T cells, TCR beta diversity per million cells dropped roughly linearly as age rose. Estimates drawn from one million T cells were deemed to understate diversity.

The authors ran a second PCR of about 7 to 11 cycles using a sample-barcoded 5' primer and a J-beta primer mix. TCRdb recomputed calls from the 5' RACE reads with MiXCR, one row per CDR3 protein. This sample has under 1,000,000 distinct CDR3 sequences, with about half found just once. Notes on this clonotype: Its antigen is still unknown.

V lost 3 bases, J lost 4 bases, and 2 bases stayed unmatched. Germline V gives CDR1 MNHNS, CDR2 SASEGT. CDR3 length equals 14 residues. The sequencing input was blood. This receptor was identified in a man older than 75 in good health. The chain joins TRBV6-1 to TRBJ2-2, with 7 bases fitting TRBD2. This CDR3 is CASSEASGTGELFF. In DNA form, the CDR3 reads TGTGCCAGCAGTGAGGCTAGCGGCACCGGGGAGCTGTTTTTT.